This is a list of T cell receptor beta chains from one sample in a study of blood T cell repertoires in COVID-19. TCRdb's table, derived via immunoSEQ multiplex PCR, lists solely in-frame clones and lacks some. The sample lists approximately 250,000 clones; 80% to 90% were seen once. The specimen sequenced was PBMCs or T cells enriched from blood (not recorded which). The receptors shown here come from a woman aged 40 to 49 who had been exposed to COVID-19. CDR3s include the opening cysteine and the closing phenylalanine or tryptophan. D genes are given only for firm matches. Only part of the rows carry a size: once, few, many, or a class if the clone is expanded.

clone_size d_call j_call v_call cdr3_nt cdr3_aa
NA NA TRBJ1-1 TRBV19 TGTGCCAGTAGTCCCTCGACAGCCATGAACACTGAAGCTTTCTTT CASSPSTAMNTEAFF
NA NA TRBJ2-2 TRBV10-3 TGTGCCATCAGTGATCCAGCGAACACCGGGGAGCTGTTTTTT CAISDPANTGELFF
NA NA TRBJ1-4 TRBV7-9 TGTGCCAGCAGCTTAGCCCGCCAGGGTGGTGAAAAACTGTTTTTT CASSLARQGGEKLFF
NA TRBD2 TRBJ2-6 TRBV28 TGTGCCAGCAGTTTAGCGGGGGGCTCTGGGGCCAACGTCCTGACTTTC CASSLAGGSGANVLTF
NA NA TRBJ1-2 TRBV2 TGTGCCAGCATCCCAAACTATGGCTACACCTTC CASIPNYGYTF
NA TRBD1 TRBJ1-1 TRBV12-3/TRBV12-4 TGTGCCAGCAGGTGGACAGGGAACACTGAAGCTTTCTTT CASRWTGNTEAFF
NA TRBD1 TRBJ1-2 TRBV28 TGTGCCAGCAGTCAGGGACAGAACTATGGCTACACCTTC CASSQGQNYGYTF
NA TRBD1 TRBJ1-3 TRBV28 TGTGCCAGCAGGAGAAAACAGACAGGGCAAGGAAACACCATATATTTT CASRRKQTGQGNTIYF
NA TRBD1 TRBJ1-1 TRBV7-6 TGTGCCAGCAGCCCGGGACAGGCTAACACTGAAGCTTTCTTT CASSPGQANTEAFF
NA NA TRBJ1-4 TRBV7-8 TGTGCCAGCAGCTTAGGATTCGCCGGGACACCAGGTGCGGAAAAACTGTTTTTT CASSLGFAGTPGAEKLFF
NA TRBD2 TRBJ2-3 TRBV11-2 TGTGCCAGCAGCTCCCCCGTTCCTAGCGGGAGTAGAGATACGCAGTATTTT CASSSPVPSGSRDTQYF
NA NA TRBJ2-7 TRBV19 TGTGCCAGTAGTATGGCAGGCTACGAGCAGTACTTC CASSMAGYEQYF
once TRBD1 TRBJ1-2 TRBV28 TGTGCCAGCGCGACAGGGAGAGGGTATGGCTACACCTTC CASATGRGYGYTF
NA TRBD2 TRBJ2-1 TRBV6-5 TGTGCCAGCAACGCGGGGACTAGCGGTTACAATGAGCAGTTCTTC CASNAGTSGYNEQFF
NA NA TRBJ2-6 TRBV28 TGTGCCAGCAGCCGCCTACAGGGGGCCAACGTCCTGACTTTC CASSRLQGANVLTF
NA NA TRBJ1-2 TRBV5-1 TGCGCCAGCAGCTTGGCAGCCAGGGCCTATGGCTACACCTTC CASSLAARAYGYTF
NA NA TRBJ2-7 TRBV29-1 TGCAGCGTAGCCGGACAGACCTACGAGCAGTACTTC CSVAGQTYEQYF
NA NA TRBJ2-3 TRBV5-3 TGTGCCAGAAGCTTGGCCAATTGGAGGGGTCCGAAGGATACGCAGTATTTT CARSLANWRGPKDTQYF
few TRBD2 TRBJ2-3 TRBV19 TGTGCCAGTAGTATACGCGGGGGGGCTTTAGGTACGCAGTATTTT CASSIRGGALGTQYF
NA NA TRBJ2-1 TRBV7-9 TGTGCCAGCACCAGAGATTGGGTGGCGGGCGGTGAGCAGTTCTTC CASTRDWVAGGEQFF
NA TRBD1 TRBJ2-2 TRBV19 TGTGCCACCCTAAGCAGGGGGCCTGACACCGGGGAGCTGTTTTTT CATLSRGPDTGELFF
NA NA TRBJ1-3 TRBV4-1 TGCGCCAGCACCCGAACCGTGCAGGCAGACACCATATATTTT CASTRTVQADTIYF
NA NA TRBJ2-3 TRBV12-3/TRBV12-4 TGTGCCAGCAGGACAGCTAGCACAGATACGCAGTATTTT CASRTASTDTQYF
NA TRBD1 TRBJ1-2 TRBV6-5 TGTGCCAGCAGTTACTCCCCCTATCCAGGGGGTGGCTACACCTTC CASSYSPYPGGGYTF
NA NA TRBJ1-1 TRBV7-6 TGTGCCAGCGCTGAGGAGGATCCCGGCACTGAAGCTTTCTTT CASAEEDPGTEAFF
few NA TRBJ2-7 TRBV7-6 TGTGCCAGCAGCTTAACCCCAGATACCTACGAGCAGTACTTC CASSLTPDTYEQYF
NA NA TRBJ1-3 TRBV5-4 TGTGCCAGCAGCGCCGGCGGCGGGGCTTACTCTGGAAACACCATATATTTT CASSAGGGAYSGNTIYF
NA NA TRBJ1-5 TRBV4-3 TGCGCCAGCAGCCAAGATTACATCGATCAGCCCCAGCATTTT CASSQDYIDQPQHF
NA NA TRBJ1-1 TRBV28 TGTGCCAGCAGTCCCAGGGACACCTGGGCTTTCTTT CASSPRDTWAFF
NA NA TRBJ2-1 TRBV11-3 TGTGCCAGCGTCGGACTGTCGAACAATGAGCAGTTCTTC CASVGLSNNEQFF
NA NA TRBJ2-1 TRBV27 TGTGCCAGCAGCAACCCCCCGGACAGAATTTACAATGAGCAGTTCTTC CASSNPPDRIYNEQFF
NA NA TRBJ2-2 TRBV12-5 TGTGCTAGTGGTTTCCATACAGGGCTCGGGGAGCTGTTTTTT CASGFHTGLGELFF
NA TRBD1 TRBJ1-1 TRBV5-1 TGTGCCAGCAGCTTGGGGAAAACCGGGACAGGGGTATACGGCAACACTGAAGCTTTCTTT CASSLGKTGTGVYGNTEAFF
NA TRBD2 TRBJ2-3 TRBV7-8 TGTGCCAGCAGCCCTCGGACTAGCGTAGATACGCAGTATTTT CASSPRTSVDTQYF
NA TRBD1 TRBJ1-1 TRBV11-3 TGTGCCAGCAGCGCGCCCGGGACAGGGGCCCCTGAAGCTTTCTTT CASSAPGTGAPEAFF
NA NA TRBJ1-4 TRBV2 TGTGCCAGCAGTACTCTAACTAAACATGCAACTAATGAAAAACTGTTTTTT CASSTLTKHATNEKLFF
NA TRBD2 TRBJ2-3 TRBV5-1 TGTGCCAGCAGCTTGGGCCAGGCGGGGGCAGATACGCAGTATTTT CASSLGQAGADTQYF
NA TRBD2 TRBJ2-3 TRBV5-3 TGTGCCAGAAGCTGCGGACTAGCGGGAGGGAACGATACGCAGTATTTT CARSCGLAGGNDTQYF
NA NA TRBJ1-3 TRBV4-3 TGCGCCAGCAGCCACCACGGGGGGGGAACCTCTGGAAACACCATATATTTT CASSHHGGGTSGNTIYF
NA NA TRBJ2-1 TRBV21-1 TGTGCCAGCAGCAAGTTCAGCGGACAGCAGTTCTTC CASSKFSGQQFF
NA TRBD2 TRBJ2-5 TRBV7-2 TGTGCCAGCAGCCGTGTCGGGACTAGCGGGGGGGCCATCCAAGAGACCCAGTACTTC CASSRVGTSGGAIQETQYF